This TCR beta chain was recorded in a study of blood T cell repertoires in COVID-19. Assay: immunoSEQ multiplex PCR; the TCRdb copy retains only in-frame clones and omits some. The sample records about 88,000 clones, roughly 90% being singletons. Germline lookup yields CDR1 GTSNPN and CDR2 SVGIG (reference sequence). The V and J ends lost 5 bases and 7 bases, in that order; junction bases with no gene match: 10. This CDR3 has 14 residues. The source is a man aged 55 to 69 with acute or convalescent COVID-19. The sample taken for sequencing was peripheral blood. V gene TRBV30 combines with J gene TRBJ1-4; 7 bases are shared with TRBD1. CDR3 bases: TGTGCCTGGGACAGACAGGGAATAGGTGAAAAACTGTTTTTT. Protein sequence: CAWDRQGIGEKLFF.